The 5 T cell receptor beta chains below all came from one sample that was sequenced in a study of T cells in Graves' hyperthyroidism and ophthalmopathy. Amplification yielded TCR beta CDR3 regions, with RNA transcripts as the source. HTBI primers were the set used in a first-round RT-PCR of the TCR CDR3. MiXCR, run by TCRdb on the multiplex PCR reads, gives a single entry per CDR3 protein. Here the sample spans roughly 100,000 distinct CDR3 sequences, around 50% being singletons. The sequenced sample consisted of blood. The receptors were gathered from a man aged 40-50 years with Graves' hyperthyroidism.

This rearrangement joins TRBV7-3 to TRBJ2-1, with TRBD2 matching over 8 bases. CDR3 length: 15 amino acids. Germline V gives CDR1 SGHTA, CDR2 FQGTGA. V dropped 6 bases and J dropped 4; count of bases not matched to a gene: 8. The CDR3 DNA is TGTGCCAGCAGTGGTCCGGGACTAGAGTACAATGAGCAGTTCTTC. Protein: CASSGPGLEYNEQFF.

For this clonotype: This clone may be a read error of a much larger clone one base away. The chain employs TRBV5-4 and TRBJ1-4; D gene ambiguous. Germline CDR1 is SGHNT and CDR2 is YYREEE (reference sequence). The CDR3 is 13 amino acids. The CDR3 DNA reads TGTGCCAGCAGCTTGCGGGGAAATGAAAAACTGTCTTTT. Translated: CASSLRGNEKLSF.

Of note for this clonotype: The final CDR3 position lacks the conserved phenylalanine or tryptophan, pointing to a likely read error. The J gene is TRBJ1-4, the V gene TRBV3-1; D uncertain. The CDR3 contains 13 residues. Germline V lookup: CDR1 LGHDT, CDR2 YNNKEL (reference sequence). Trimming shortened V by 2 bases and J by 7 bases, and 8 bases separated the two germline ends. CDR3 sequence reads: CASSQQMSEKLFY. The CDR3 bases are TGTGCCAGCAGCCAACAGATGTCTGAAAAACTGTTTTAT.

This clonotype showed up many times. The genes are TRBV25-1 and TRBJ2-7, with TRBD2 matching 8 bases. The CDR3 contains 15 residues. Germline assignment: CDR1 MGHDK and CDR2 SYGVNS. V lost 3 bases to trimming and J lost 6 bases; unmatched junction nucleotides: 10. Here the CDR3 DNA reads TGTGCCAGCAGTGATTACGGGAGGGCCCTCGGCGAGCAGTACTTC. This gives the protein CASSDYGRALGEQYF.

In its sample, this clonotype was seen once. V is TRBV20-1 and J is TRBJ2-3; the match to TRBD2 covers 12 bases. With V trimmed by 3 bases and J by 4 bases, 8 bases remained unmatched. This CDR3 has 16 residues. Looked up from germline, CDR1 is DFQATT and CDR2 is SNEGSKA (reference sequence). CDR3 nucleotide sequence: TGCAGTGCTAGTGGACAGCTAGCGGGGGGGGCAGATACGCAGTATTTT. Translation: CSASGQLAGGADTQYF.